Presented here are 6 T cell receptor beta chains from one specimen sequenced in a study of molecular identifiers for immune sequencing clone quantification. MiXCR, applied by TCRdb to the PCR reads, yields one record per CDR3 protein. The table has hundreds of thousands of distinct CDR3 sequences, roughly 25% seen once. The sample comprised naive CD8+ T cells from blood, with Jurkat cell RNA spiked in. Subset indicated: FACS-sorted CD8+CD4-CCR7+CD45RA+ naive T cells. Receptors were obtained from a human donor in good health. Some libraries in this study had Jurkat cell RNA spiked in.

This clonotype was seen at least ten times. The rearrangement joins TRBV6-2 or TRBV6-3 to TRBJ1-1, with TRBD1 identical over 9 bases. V trimming: 6 bases; J trimming: 3 bases; junction bases outside the gene matches: 5. The germline V gene encodes CDR1 MNHEY and CDR2 SVGEGT. CDR3 size: 14 residues. The chain's CDR3 is CASRRQGEYTEAFF. The CDR3 DNA reads as TGTGCCAGCAGAAGACAGGGGGAGTACACTGAAGCTTTCTTT.

This clonotype was seen more than once but under ten times. This chain links TRBV7-9 with TRBJ2-7; the match to TRBD1 covers 9 bases. Germline CDR1 is SEHNR and CDR2 is FQNEAQ (reference sequence). The CDR3 length is 15 residues. Unmatched junction bases numbered 5, after V lost 4 bases and J lost 1 base. The CDR3 sequence is CASSSRTGDSYEQYF. The CDR3 region has the DNA TGTGCCAGCAGCTCTAGGACAGGGGATTCCTACGAGCAGTACTTC.

In this sample, this clonotype turned up a few times. The V and J genes are TRBV4-3 and TRBJ2-7; 10 positions agree with TRBD1. Germline CDR1 reads LGHNA; CDR2 reads YSLEER. This CDR3 region has 16 residues. J was trimmed by 4 bases and V by 3 bases; bases with no gene match: 9. As DNA, the CDR3 is TGCGCCAGCAGCCAGGGGAGACAGGGGGCGCGGTACGAGCAGTACTTC. Translating gives CASSQGRQGARYEQYF.

This clonotype was observed a handful of times. The genes are TRBV14 and TRBJ2-7; D uncertain. Germline loops: CDR1 SGHDN, CDR2 FVKESK. This CDR3 is 14 amino acids long. The ends were cut back, 5 bases at V and 6 bases at J, with 17 bases in the middle. As DNA, the CDR3 is TGTGCCAGCAGCTCCGAGACTTGGCCGGGCGAGCAGTACTTC. It translates to CASSSETWPGEQYF.

Ten or more counts support this clonotype. The chain carries TRBV3-1 and TRBJ2-7; D gene ambiguous. The CDR3 extends over 13 amino acids. Per the germline V gene, CDR1 is LGHDT and CDR2 is YNNKEL (reference sequence). Deletions cut 1 base from V and 2 bases from J, with 6 bases between. The CDR3 coding sequence is TGTGCCAGCAGCCAAGGGGCCCCCTACGAGCAGTACTTC. Amino acids: CASSQGAPYEQYF.

About this clonotype: A single base separates this from a much larger clone, so it may be a read error. For the CDR3, the DNA is TGTGCCTGCAGTTACGCAGGGGGTAGTGACGATGAGCAGTTCTTC. This codes for CACSYAGGSDDEQFF. The rearrangement links TRBV6-5 to TRBJ2-1, with 7 positions matching TRBD1. This CDR3 is 15 amino acids long. Germline V CDR1 and CDR2: MNHEY, SVGAGI.